The rows below give T cell receptor beta chains drawn from one sample of a study of CD8 T cells in ankylosing spondylitis. TCRdb reanalysed the 5' RACE reads using MiXCR and keeps one entry per CDR3 protein. The sample lists a few hundred thousand distinct CDR3 sequences, about 9.9% occurring once. The sample was blood, either unsorted or a sorted T cell fraction (not recorded which). The receptors shown here come from a female donor with ankylosing spondylitis or in good health (not recorded which). The CDR3 runs from the conserved cysteine through the conserved F or W. D genes are given only for firm matches. Clone size is stated in some rows and not others, as once, few, many or a class when expanded.

>TRBJ2-1|few|.|TRBV7-9
TGTGCCAGCAGCTTGTCCGAGACAGCGTACAATGAGCAGTTCTTC
CASSLSETAYNEQFF
>TRBJ2-5|many|.|TRBV11-1
TGTGCCAGCAGTCCTCCGGGACGGAACCAAGAGACCCAGTACTTC
CASSPPGRNQETQYF
>TRBJ2-1|.|TRBD2|TRBV20-1
TGCAGTCTCTCCGGGACTAGCGGGAGGGCGGGACTCAATGAGCAGTTCTTC
CSLSGTSGRAGLNEQFF
>TRBJ1-2|.|.|TRBV12-3/TRBV12-4
TGTGCCAGCAGTACTAGGGGCCTTGGGGGCGGCTACACCTTC
CASSTRGLGGGYTF
>TRBJ2-7|.|TRBD1|TRBV20-1
TGCAGTCCTCAGACAGGGGTTAAAGAGCAGTACTTC
CSPQTGVKEQYF
>TRBJ2-3|many|.|TRBV29-1
TGCAGCGTATCCGGGTGGGGTGATACGCAGTATTTT
CSVSGWGDTQYF
>TRBJ1-1|.|.|TRBV6-4
TGTGCCAGCAGTGACTCAGACGAAGGAGGCACTGAAGCTTTCTTT
CASSDSDEGGTEAFF
>TRBJ1-2|.|.|TRBV27
TGTGCCAGCAAGCGGGCAGGGGATAACTATGGCTACACCTTC
CASKRAGDNYGYTF
>TRBJ1-5|many|TRBD1|TRBV28
TGTGCCAGCAGAGAGAGGGACAGGAGCTTCTGGCAGCCCCAGCATTTT
CASRERDRSFWQPQHF
>TRBJ2-1|many|.|TRBV20-1
TGCAGTGCTAGTCCTCCGGGATTGTACAATGAGCAGTTCTTC
CSASPPGLYNEQFF
>TRBJ2-7|many|TRBD2|TRBV20-1
TGCAGTGCCAGGACTAGCGGGAGGATAGGGCAGTACTTC
CSARTSGRIGQYF
>TRBJ2-2|.|TRBD2|TRBV5-1
TGCGCCAGCAGCTTGATCCGGGGGGGCAGCACCGGGGAGCTGTTTTTT
CASSLIRGGSTGELFF
>TRBJ2-7|many|TRBD2|TRBV20-1
TGCAGTGCTAGAAGAGCGGGGGGTCGTTTCGAGCAGTACTTC
CSARRAGGRFEQYF
>TRBJ2-1|many|.|TRBV25-1
TGTGCCAGCAGTGAAGCGGGCCCCAGCAATGAGCAGTTCTTC
CASSEAGPSNEQFF
>TRBJ2-1|many|.|TRBV10-3
TGTGCCATCAGTGAGCCTCCCGGCGAGCAGTTCTTC
CAISEPPGEQFF
>TRBJ2-5|few|.|TRBV7-2
TGTGCCAGCAGCTTAAGCTTACAGGGCCGCTACCAAGAGACCCAGTACTTC
CASSLSLQGRYQETQYF
>TRBJ2-7|many|TRBD1|TRBV20-1
TGCAGTGCTCCGGACAGGGTAAGCTCCTACGAGCAGTACTTC
CSAPDRVSSYEQYF
>TRBJ2-5|many|.|TRBV6-1
TGTGCCAGTAGTAGGGGGACGACAACGGAGACCCAGTACTTC
CASSRGTTTETQYF
>TRBJ2-1|.|.|TRBV28
TGTGCCAGCAGCCTGCCATTTAGTGAGCAGTTCTTC
CASSLPFSEQFF
>TRBJ2-1|few|TRBD1|TRBV7-8
TGTGCCAGCAGCGTGGACAGGGGCAATGAGCAGTTCTTC
CASSVDRGNEQFF
>TRBJ2-7|few|TRBD1|TRBV5-1
TGCGCCAGCAGCTCACAGGGGGCGCTGGACGAGCAGTACTTC
CASSSQGALDEQYF
>TRBJ1-2|many|.|TRBV6-5
TGTGCCAGCAGTTACTCGAGGGCCGGGGGGGCCGGAGGCTACACCTTC
CASSYSRAGGAGGYTF
>TRBJ2-1|many|TRBD2|TRBV20-1
TGCAGTGCTAGAGGGTTGTCTAGCGGGAGGGAGCAGTTCTTC
CSARGLSSGREQFF
>TRBJ1-2|.|.|TRBV7-9
TGTGCCAGCAACTTTAGTCCGGGGCATGGCTACACCTTC
CASNFSPGHGYTF
>TRBJ2-5|many|.|TRBV9
TGTGCCAGCAGCGTACAAGCGGGTGGAGAGACCCAGTACTTC
CASSVQAGGETQYF
>TRBJ2-1|many|TRBD1|TRBV5-4
TGTGCCAGCAGCACCACACAGGGGCCTTCCAATGAGCAGTTCTTC
CASSTTQGPSNEQFF
>TRBJ1-6|many|.|TRBV20-1
TGCAGTGCTAGAGATCTCGGCAGGGGAATTGAGGCCCTCCACTTT
CSARDLGRGIEALHF
>TRBJ1-1|many|.|TRBV19
TGTGCCAGTAAGACAATTTATGAAGCTTTCTTT
CASKTIYEAFF
>TRBJ2-1|many|TRBD2|TRBV24-1
TGTGCCACCAGTGACCCCGGGACTAACAACAATGAGCAGTTCTTC
CATSDPGTNNNEQFF
>TRBJ1-1|many|.|TRBV5-1
TGCGCCAGCAAGCGGACCGGGAACACTGAAGCTTTCTTT
CASKRTGNTEAFF
>TRBJ2-3|few|TRBD2|TRBV5-1
TGCGCCAGCAGCCCGGGACTAGCGGGGGGGCCTAGCACAGATACGCAGTATTTT
CASSPGLAGGPSTDTQYF
>TRBJ2-7|.|.|TRBV10-2
TGCGCCAGCAGCCCCGCTGACATGCCCTACGAGCAGTACTTC
CASSPADMPYEQYF
>TRBJ2-3|.|.|TRBV5-1
TGCGCCAGCAGCTTATGGGGGGCGCAGGAAGATACGCAGTATTTT
CASSLWGAQEDTQYF
>TRBJ2-4|few|.|TRBV11-2
TGTGCCAGCAGCCCAAGCTTAGGTGCCCGGGGGCTAGCCAAAAACATTCAGTACTTC
CASSPSLGARGLAKNIQYF
>TRBJ2-2|.|.|TRBV10-1
TGCGCCAGCAGCCAAGGACAGTTCGGCGGGGAGCTGTTTTTT
CASSQGQFGGELFF